A single sample gave rise to the 26 T cell receptor beta chains below, sequenced in a study of blood T cell repertoires in COVID-19 (dated by TCRdb to between 2020 and 2021). The library was produced with the immunoSEQ multiplex PCR assay. TCRdb re-hosts the immuneACCESS table, in-frame sequences only. Its copies lack some clones; in the studies checked, an unresolved V gene accounts for under half of them, and the cause for the rest is not known. Across this sample there are about 380,000 clones, with roughly 87% seen only once. Approximately 3% of the sample is held by the ten biggest clonotypes. The sequencing sample was made of PBMCs or T cells enriched from blood (not recorded which). The receptors shown here come from a woman aged 25 to 39 who had recovered from COVID-19.

In this sample, this clone turned up once. J is TRBJ1-1 and V is TRBV4-2; 8 bases are a match to TRBD1. CDR1 LGHNA and CDR2 YNFKEQ come from the germline V gene. This CDR3 has 16 amino acids. V lost 6 bases to trimming and J lost 0 bases; unmatched junction nucleotides: 9. This CDR3 reads CASSQRQGLLNTEAFF. CDR3 sequence (DNA): TGTGCCAGCAGTCAAAGACAGGGGTTATTGAACACTGAAGCTTTCTTT.

The chain couples TRBV11-2 to TRBJ2-7; 12 bases are a match to TRBD2. V trimming: 7 bases; J trimming: 4 bases; junction bases outside the gene matches: 8. Looked up from germline, CDR1 is SGHAT and CDR2 is FQNNGV. CDR3 length equals 15 residues. Here the CDR3 DNA reads TGTGCCAGCACCCCGCGGACTAGCGGGGCGTACGAGCAGTACTTC. Translation gives CASTPRTSGAYEQYF.

The chain joins TRBV9 to TRBJ1-2; no definite D call. Germline CDR1 SGDLS, CDR2 YYNGEE. Deletions cut 4 bases from V and 0 bases from J, with 10 bases between. There are 14 residues in the CDR3. CDR3 nucleotides: TGTGCCAGCAGCCCCTGGAGTTCTAACTATGGCTACACCTTC. It is translated as CASSPWSSNYGYTF.

J is TRBJ2-3 and V is TRBV7-2; the match to TRBD1 covers 8 bases. Germline V gene sequence: CDR1 SGHTA, CDR2 FQGNSA. The V segment lost 2 bases and the J segment 0 bases; nucleotides outside the gene matches: 7. The CDR3 has 17 residues. The CDR3 DNA reads TGTGCCAGCAGCTTATACCCAGGGGGCAGGAGCACAGATACGCAGTATTTT. Amino acids: CASSLYPGGRSTDTQYF.

The V gene is TRBV7-2, the J gene TRBJ2-3; 7 bases are a match to TRBD2. The germline CDR1 and CDR2 sequences are SGHTA and FQGNSA. This CDR3 contains 14 residues. Trimming removed 5 bases from V and 2 bases from J; junction bases left unmatched: 4. CDR3: CASSRTSFTDTQYF. The CDR3 DNA reads as TGTGCCAGCAGCAGGACTAGTTTCACAGATACGCAGTATTTT.

The chain's CDR3 is CASSRTSGREQYF. CDR3 coding DNA: TGTGCCAGCAGCCGAACTAGCGGGCGCGAGCAGTACTTC. The V call is TRBV28, the J call TRBJ2-7, with 9 bases aligning to TRBD2. CDR1 is MDHEN and CDR2 is SYDVKM in the germline V gene. This CDR3 is 13 amino acids long. After removal of 6 bases from V and 6 bases from J, the junction contained 6 bases not matched to a gene.

This sequence joins TRBV7-2 and TRBJ1-5, with a tentative D call TRBD1 (5 bases). The V end was cut by 5 bases, the J end by 7 bases, with 15 bases between. There are 14 residues in the CDR3. The V gene's germline CDR1 is SGHTA and CDR2 FQGNSA. Here the CDR3 reads CASSPQGIGQPQHF. The CDR3 DNA reads TGTGCCAGCAGCCCGCAGGGTATCGGGCAGCCCCAGCATTTT.

Remarks on this clone: The sample holds other DNA sequences that translate to the same CDR3. This chain joins TRBV7-8 and TRBJ1-1; 7 nucleotides agree with TRBD1. Germline V CDR1 and CDR2: SGHVS, FQNEAQ. V lost 2 bases, J lost 3 bases, and 0 bases stayed unmatched. The CDR3 consists of 13 residues. The DNA for the CDR3 is TGTGCCAGCAGCTTACAGGGGGACACTGAAGCTTTCTTT. Protein sequence: CASSLQGDTEAFF.

The CDR3 is CASSPSDRAYTEAFF. CDR3 coding DNA: TGTGCCAGCAGCCCGTCCGACAGGGCCTACACTGAAGCTTTCTTT. The chain joins TRBV5-8 to TRBJ1-1; 7 bases match TRBD1. After removal of 4 bases from V and 3 bases from J, the junction contained 9 bases not matched to a gene. Germline lookup yields CDR1 SGHTS and CDR2 YDEGEE. There are 15 residues in the CDR3.

The chain uses TRBV5-5 and TRBJ1-1; no clear D gene. Trimming shortened V by 5 bases and J by 1 base, and 9 bases separated the two germline ends. CDR1 is SGHKS and CDR2 is YYEKEE in the germline V gene (reference sequence). CDR3 length: 13 residues. CDR3 sequence (DNA): TGTGCCAGCAGTTCCGACACGAACACTGAAGCTTTCTTT. Residues: CASSSDTNTEAFF.

The chain couples TRBV7-3 to TRBJ2-6; TRBD1 aligns across 9 bases. The CDR3 is 17 amino acids. Losses at the gene ends were 4 bases for V and 1 base for J; bases not matched to a gene: 5. CDR1 and CDR2 (germline): SGHTA, FQGTGA. CDR3 loop: CASSSGTGRSGANVLTF. The CDR3, as DNA: TGTGCCAGCAGCTCCGGGACAGGGAGGTCTGGGGCCAACGTCCTGACTTTC.

The J gene is TRBJ2-3, the V gene TRBV28; 9 nucleotides line up with TRBD2. Germline CDR1 reads MDHEN; CDR2 reads SYDVKM. The CDR3 runs to 17 residues. Germline trimming cut 3 bases from V and 0 bases from J; bases unmatched to any gene: 7. CDR3 in amino acids: CASSLYPSGASTDTQYF. The CDR3 bases are TGTGCCAGCAGTTTGTACCCTAGCGGGGCTAGCACAGATACGCAGTATTTT.

V and J are TRBV6-6 and TRBJ1-5; weak D call: TRBD1 (5 bases). CDR1 and CDR2 (germline): MNHNY, SVGAGI (reference sequence). This CDR3 spans 15 amino acids. V gave up 4 bases and J gave up 3 bases, with 13 bases separating them. As DNA, the CDR3 is TGTGCCAGCAGTTCCAGCGGGGGTGTCAATCAGCCCCAGCATTTT. Amino acids: CASSSSGGVNQPQHF.

The chain uses TRBV28 and TRBJ1-5; unclear D gene. The V end was cut by 6 bases, the J end by 2 bases, with 11 bases between. CDR1 is MDHEN, CDR2 SYDVKM, per germline. The CDR3 sequence is 14 residues long. CDR3 sequence: CASRADGGNQPQHF. The CDR3 nucleotides are TGTGCCAGCAGAGCGGACGGAGGCAATCAGCCCCAGCATTTT.

The CDR3 region is CASSQSGQPLSQPQHF. CDR3 DNA sequence: TGTGCCAGCAGCCAATCCGGACAGCCCTTATCTCAGCCCCAGCATTTT. The chain is built from TRBV3-1 (or the pseudogene TRBV3-2) and TRBJ1-5, with D possibly matching TRBD1 (6 bases). Deletions cut 2 bases from V and 6 bases from J, with 17 bases between. Per germline, CDR1 LGHDT and CDR2 YNNKEL (reference sequence). The CDR3 length is 16 residues.

V and J are TRBV7-8 and TRBJ1-1; D is undetermined. The CDR3 sequence is 13 residues long. Between the trimmed V and J ends, which lost 1 base and 5 bases, there was a span of 8 bases. The V gene's germline CDR1 is SGHVS and CDR2 FQNEAQ. CDR3 amino acids: CASSLVSATEAFF. In DNA, the CDR3 is TGTGCCAGCAGCTTAGTCTCAGCGACTGAAGCTTTCTTT.

This clone occurred a few times. The chain uses TRBV19 and TRBJ1-2; 7 bases fit TRBD1. Germline V lookup: CDR1 LNHDA, CDR2 SQIVND (reference sequence). This CDR3 region has 11 residues. Trimming cost V 10 bases and J 7 bases; bases outside gene matches: 6. The CDR3 sequence is CATLTGIGYTF. CDR3 sequence (DNA): TGTGCCACCCTGACAGGGATTGGCTACACCTTC.

The chain couples TRBV7-2 to TRBJ1-5; 9 bases agree with TRBD1. Germline loops: CDR1 SGHTA, CDR2 FQGNSA. With 2 bases clipped from V and 4 bases from J, the junction kept 3 bases outside the gene matches. This CDR3 is built from 15 residues. The CDR3 loop is CASSLSGTGNQPQHF. The CDR3 coding sequence is TGTGCCAGCAGCTTATCCGGGACAGGGAATCAGCCCCAGCATTTT.

The CDR3 DNA reads TGTGCCAGCAGTTACCCTTACAACGAGCAGTACTTC. Its translation: CASSYPYNEQYF. The J gene is TRBJ2-7, the V gene TRBV6-5, with unresolved D. This CDR3 spans 12 amino acids. V lost 2 bases to trimming and J lost 5 bases, with 7 bases between them. Germline lookup yields CDR1 MNHEY and CDR2 SVGAGI.

The chain recombines TRBV2 with TRBJ2-3, with D unresolved. The CDR3 consists of 14 residues. Germline values: CDR1 SNHLY, CDR2 FYNNEI. V lost 4 bases and J 0 bases, leaving 8 bases between the germline ends. In DNA form, the CDR3 reads TGTGCCAGCAGTGCGTCCCTGAGCACAGATACGCAGTATTTT. It encodes CASSASLSTDTQYF.

J is TRBJ1-6 and V is TRBV10-2, with 7 bases identical to TRBD1. CDR3 length: 14 residues. J gave up 9 bases and V 5 bases, and 7 bases lay outside the gene matches. Germline values: CDR1 WSHSY, CDR2 SAAADI. CDR3 coding DNA: TGCGCCAGCAGTACCGGGACAGACCTTTCACCCCTCCACTTT. This codes for CASSTGTDLSPLHF.

The rearrangement links TRBV18 to TRBJ2-2; the D gene is possibly TRBD1 (6 bases). Germline assignment: CDR1 KGHSH and CDR2 LQKENI. The CDR3 totals 15 residues. V lost 1 base to trimming and J lost 4 bases, with 10 bases between them. The CDR3 protein is CASSPRTESTGELFF. The CDR3, as DNA: TGTGCCAGCTCACCACGGACAGAGTCCACCGGGGAGCTGTTTTTT. The whole variable domain, filled in from reference TRBV18 and TRBJ2-2, reads NAGVMQNPRHLVRRRGQEARLRCSPMKGHSHVYWYRQLPEEGLKFMVYLQKENIIDESGMPKERFSAEFPKEGPSILRIQQVVRGDSAAYFCASSPRTESTGELFFGEGSRLTVL.

The V call is TRBV5-5, the J call TRBJ2-5; D is ambiguous. This CDR3 spans 14 amino acids. The germline V gene has CDR1 SGHKS and CDR2 YYEKEE (reference sequence). V lost 2 bases and J lost 6, with 14 bases in between. CDR3 protein: CASSFGSGLQTQYF. In DNA form, the CDR3 reads TGTGCCAGCAGCTTCGGTTCCGGGTTACAGACCCAGTACTTC.

The CDR3 region is CASTLEGRGPNEQFF. The CDR3 DNA reads TGCGCCAGCACCCTAGAGGGCAGGGGACCCAATGAGCAGTTCTTC. The chain couples TRBV5-1 to TRBJ2-1, with D perhaps matching TRBD1 (6 bases). Trimming shortened V by 6 bases and J by 6 bases, and 19 bases separated the two germline ends. The CDR3 extends over 15 amino acids. CDR1 and CDR2 (germline): SGHRS, YFSETQ.

The chain employs TRBV9 and TRBJ1-3; D not resolved. The CDR3 sequence is 15 residues long. V lost 0 bases and J 6 bases, leaving 13 bases between the germline ends. Looked up from germline, CDR1 is SGDLS and CDR2 is YYNGEE. Here the CDR3 reads CASSVEAGSLNTIYF. In DNA form, the CDR3 reads TGTGCCAGCAGCGTAGAGGCAGGCTCTTTAAACACCATATATTTT.

The chain has TRBV7-2 and TRBJ2-1, with D possibly matching TRBD2 (6 bases). V was shortened by 2 bases and J by 12 bases, with 17 bases between the two germline ends. Germline CDR1 and CDR2: SGHTA and FQGNSA. CDR3 length: 14 amino acids. The CDR3 loop reads CASSLQAVGSRQFF. Written as DNA, the CDR3 is TGTGCCAGCAGCTTACAGGCGGTCGGGAGCAGGCAGTTCTTC.